Shown below are 18 T cell receptor beta chains from a single sample sequenced in a study of CD4 T cells in relation to SARS-CoV-2 and coronaviruses. These receptors' targets are unknown. Sequenced by immunoSEQ multiplex PCR; TCRdb stores in-frame clones only, minus some. Among roughly 30,000 clones listed, more than 75% were seen once. The sequenced material came from memory CD4+ T cells from PBMCs, cultured in vitro. These receptors came from an adult with COVID-19.

The chain is built from TRBV29-1 and TRBJ2-7; 8 nucleotides agree with TRBD2. The CDR3 is made up of 14 amino acids. CDR1 is SQVTM and CDR2 is ANQGSEA in the germline V gene. The V segment lost 1 base and the J segment 4 bases; nucleotides outside the gene matches: 6. The CDR3 DNA reads as TGCAGCGTTGAAGGCCGGGAGGGCCCTTACGAGCAGTACTTC. Translating it yields CSVEGREGPYEQYF.

The count of this clone is one. This chain uses TRBV18 with TRBJ2-3; TRBD1 might be the D (5 bases). The V end lost 2 bases, the J end lost 1 base, and 10 bases lay between the germline ends. The germline gives CDR1 KGHSH, CDR2 LQKENI. This CDR3 is built from 15 residues. The CDR3 sequence: CASSPSTGRTDTQYF. Written as DNA, the CDR3 is TGTGCCAGCTCACCATCCACAGGACGCACAGATACGCAGTATTTT. Based on the CDR3 plus reference TRBV18 and TRBJ2-3, the full variable domain is NAGVMQNPRHLVRRRGQEARLRCSPMKGHSHVYWYRQLPEEGLKFMVYLQKENIIDESGMPKERFSAEFPKEGPSILRIQQVVRGDSAAYFCASSPSTGRTDTQYFGPGTRLTVL.

V gene TRBV4-3 combines with J gene TRBJ2-5; no reliable D call. The CDR3 is 14 amino acids. Germline assignment: CDR1 LGHNA and CDR2 YSLEER. Deletions cut 0 bases from V and 5 bases from J, with 10 bases between. Written as DNA, the CDR3 is TGCGCCAGCAGCCAAGAATACGGGTGGGAGACCCAGTACTTC. Amino acid sequence: CASSQEYGWETQYF.

The CDR3 bases are TGCGCCAGCAGCTTGAGTTCGCTCGCGGGAGGGATTTTCAATGAGCAGTTCTTC. It encodes CASSLSSLAGGIFNEQFF. The genes are TRBV5-1 and TRBJ2-1, with 9 bases lining up with TRBD2. There are 18 residues in the CDR3. CDR1 and CDR2 (germline): SGHRS, YFSETQ. With 1 base clipped from V and 6 bases from J, the junction kept 14 bases outside the gene matches.

The V and J genes are TRBV6-1 and TRBJ1-6; D perhaps matches TRBD1 (5 bases). The CDR3 covers 14 residues. The germline gives CDR1 MNHNS, CDR2 SASEGT. Trimming stripped 5 bases from V and 6 bases from J, with 11 bases between. The CDR3 DNA sequence: TGTGCCAGCAGTTATCGGGGCAGTAATTCACCCCTCCACTTT. Its translation: CASSYRGSNSPLHF.

The rearrangement joins TRBV3-1 (or the pseudogene TRBV3-2) to TRBJ2-1, with 10 bases fitting TRBD2. Trimming at V came to 0 bases and at J to 10 bases, leaving 6 bases not matched to a gene. Per the germline V gene, CDR1 is LGHDT and CDR2 is YNNKEL (reference sequence). The CDR3 is made up of 15 amino acids. The CDR3 DNA reads TGTGCCAGCAGCCAAGAATCTCTAGCGGGAGTGGAGCAGTTCTTC. As protein: CASSQESLAGVEQFF.

As DNA, the CDR3 is TGTGCCAGCAGGGGAACCGTGACAGGGCTGCTACAGAATCAGCCCCAGCATTTT. Translation gives CASRGTVTGLLQNQPQHF. V is TRBV28 and J is TRBJ1-5, with 7 bases that match TRBD1. The germline gives CDR1 MDHEN, CDR2 SYDVKM. The V segment lost 6 bases and the J segment 4 bases; nucleotides outside the gene matches: 18. CDR3 length: 18 residues.

This clone turned up a few times. The chain combines TRBV19 with TRBJ1-1; D possibly corresponds to TRBD1 (6 bases). This CDR3 region has 12 residues. The germline CDR1 and CDR2 sequences are LNHDA and SQIVND (reference sequence). The germline V and J ends were trimmed by 5 bases and 7 bases, with 11 bases remaining between them. CDR3 region: CASSLTTGEAFF. CDR3 bases: TGTGCCAGTAGTCTCACGACAGGTGAAGCTTTCTTT.

The chain recombines TRBV11-2 with TRBJ2-2; either TRBD1 or TRBD2 may supply D (6 bases each). The CDR3 covers 15 residues. The germline CDR1 and CDR2 sequences are SGHAT and FQNNGV. V was shortened by 3 bases and J by 6 bases, with 14 bases between the two germline ends. The CDR3 sequence: CASSFTGGGSGELFF. The CDR3 DNA reads as TGTGCCAGCAGCTTTACAGGAGGGGGGTCCGGGGAGCTGTTTTTT.

The chain combines TRBV5-1 with TRBJ2-3; no reliable D call. The CDR3 loop spans 14 amino acids. V lost 0 bases and J 4 bases, leaving 9 bases between the germline ends. Germline CDR1 and CDR2: SGHRS and YFSETQ. CDR3 in DNA: TGCGCCAGCAGCTTGGGGCTAGTAGCAGATACGCAGTATTTT. Amino acid sequence: CASSLGLVADTQYF.

This clone was observed a few times. The rearrangement uses TRBV6-2 or TRBV6-3 and TRBJ2-5; 8 bases fit TRBD2. The V gene's germline CDR1 is MNHEY and CDR2 SVGEGT. The CDR3 totals 14 residues. The J segment lost 5 bases and the V segment lost 4 bases, leaving 6 bases of the junction unmatched. The CDR3 is CASSFSGGWETQYF. The CDR3, as DNA: TGTGCCAGCAGTTTCTCGGGAGGGTGGGAGACCCAGTACTTC.

J is TRBJ1-1 and V is TRBV5-1; 10 bases are a match to TRBD1. The CDR3 has 15 residues. J was trimmed by 4 bases and V by 0 bases; bases with no gene match: 3. CDR1 and CDR2 from the germline V gene are SGHRS and YFSETQ. CDR3: CASSLDRTGGTEAFF. The CDR3 region has the DNA TGCGCCAGCAGCTTGGATAGGACAGGGGGCACTGAAGCTTTCTTT. Complete variable domain (other parts from reference TRBV5-1 and TRBJ1-1): KAGVTQTPRYLIKTRGQQVTLSCSPISGHRSVSWYQQTPGQGLQFLFEYFSETQRNKGNFPGRFSGRQFSNSRSEMNVSTLELGDSALYLCASSLDRTGGTEAFFGQGTRLTVV.

This clone has just a few counts. The chain uses TRBV29-1 and TRBJ2-1, with 7 nucleotides matching TRBD2. CDR3 length equals 16 residues. The J segment lost 0 bases and the V segment lost 5 bases, leaving 10 bases of the junction unmatched. Germline CDR1 reads SQVTM; CDR2 reads ANQGSEA. CDR3 sequence reads: CSVSPFASGSYNEQFF. In DNA form, the CDR3 reads TGCAGCGTTTCGCCCTTCGCTAGCGGCTCCTACAATGAGCAGTTCTTC.

J is TRBJ2-3 and V is TRBV9; D unclear. Germline V gene lookup returns CDR1 SGDLS and CDR2 YYNGEE. Deletions cut 4 bases from V and 0 bases from J, with 15 bases between. The CDR3 is 16 amino acids. The CDR3 bases are TGTGCCAGCAGCCCCCAGACTGCGACTAGCACAGATACGCAGTATTTT. As protein: CASSPQTATSTDTQYF.

The chain has TRBV20-1 and TRBJ2-7, with D uncertain. From germline, CDR1 is DFQATT and CDR2 SNEGSKA (reference sequence). Deletions cut 5 bases from V and 6 bases from J, with 11 bases between. This CDR3 contains 11 residues. CDR3 loop: CSAWSRVEQYF. As DNA, the CDR3 is TGCAGTGCTTGGTCCCGGGTCGAGCAGTACTTC.

The chain joins TRBV11-2 to TRBJ2-7, with 14 bases identical to TRBD2. Per the germline V gene, CDR1 is SGHAT and CDR2 is FQNNGV. Unmatched junction bases numbered 4, after V lost 4 bases and J lost 5 bases. CDR3 length equals 15 residues. This chain's CDR3 is CASSSSGLAGDEQYF. The CDR3 nucleotides are TGTGCCAGCAGCTCCTCGGGACTAGCGGGAGACGAGCAGTACTTC. Full variable domain (remainder filled in from reference TRBV11-2 and TRBJ2-7): EAGVAQSPRYKIIEKRQSVAFWCNPISGHATLYWYQQILGQGPKLLIQFQNNGVVDDSQLPKDRFSAERLKGVDSTLKIQPAKLEDSAVYLCASSSSGLAGDEQYFGPGTRLTVT.

A single count supports this clone. This chain links TRBV6-5 with TRBJ2-2, with TRBD1 matching over 8 bases. The ends lost 7 bases at V and 6 bases at J; junction bases unmatched: 7. The CDR3 runs to 14 residues. The V gene's germline CDR1 is MNHEY and CDR2 SVGAGI. The CDR3 here is CASKGQGFSGELFF. CDR3 nucleotides: TGTGCCAGCAAAGGACAGGGATTTTCCGGGGAGCTGTTTTTT.

V usage is TRBV25-1 and J usage is TRBJ2-1, with no clear D. CDR1 and CDR2 from the germline V gene are MGHDK and SYGVNS. The CDR3 length is 14 residues. Trimming took 5 bases from V and 0 from J, leaving 8 bases between them. This CDR3 reads CASSRGSSYNEQFF. For the CDR3, the DNA is TGTGCCAGCAGTCGCGGAAGCTCCTACAATGAGCAGTTCTTC.